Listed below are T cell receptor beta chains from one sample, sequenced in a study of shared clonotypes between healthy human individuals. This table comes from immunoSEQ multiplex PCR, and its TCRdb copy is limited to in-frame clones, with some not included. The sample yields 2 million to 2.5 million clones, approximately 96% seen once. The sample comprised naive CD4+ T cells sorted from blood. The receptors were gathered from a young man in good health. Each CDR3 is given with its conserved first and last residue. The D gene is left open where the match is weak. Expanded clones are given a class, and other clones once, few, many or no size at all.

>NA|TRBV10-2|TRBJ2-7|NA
CASSERHTYEQYF
TGCGCCAGCAGTGAGAGACACACCTACGAGCAGTACTTC
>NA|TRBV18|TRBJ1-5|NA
CASSPGAEQPQHF
TGTGCCAGCTCACCGGGGGCCGAACAGCCCCAGCATTTT
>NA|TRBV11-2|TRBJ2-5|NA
CATSTDPYQGTQYF
TGTGCCACCTCGACCGACCCATATCAAGGGACCCAGTACTTC
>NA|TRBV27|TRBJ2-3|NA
CASSSKGLSTDTQYF
TGTGCCAGCAGTTCCAAGGGACTCAGCACAGATACGCAGTATTTT
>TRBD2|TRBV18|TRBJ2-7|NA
CASSTWDYGEQYF
TGTGCCAGCTCAACCTGGGACTATGGCGAGCAGTACTTC
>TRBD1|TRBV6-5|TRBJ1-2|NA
CASSYSTGVIYGYTF
TGTGCCAGCAGTTACTCTACAGGGGTAATCTATGGCTACACCTTC
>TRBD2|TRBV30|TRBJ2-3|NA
CAWNQRDAQDTQYF
TGTGCCTGGAATCAGCGGGACGCACAAGATACGCAGTATTTT
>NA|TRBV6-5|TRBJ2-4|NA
CASTPQGTKNIQYF
TGTGCCAGCACTCCACAGGGTACCAAAAACATTCAGTACTTC
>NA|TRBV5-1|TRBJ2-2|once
CASSFLASEGTGELFF
TGCGCCAGCAGCTTCCTAGCGTCCGAGGGGACCGGGGAGCTGTTTTTT
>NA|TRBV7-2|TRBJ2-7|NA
CASSLDTAVFSYEQYF
TGTGCCAGCAGCTTAGACACAGCGGTGTTCTCCTACGAGCAGTACTTC
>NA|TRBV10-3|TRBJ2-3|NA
CAIRGGGRGTDTQYF
TGTGCCATCAGAGGGGGGGGTCGGGGCACCGATACGCAGTATTTT
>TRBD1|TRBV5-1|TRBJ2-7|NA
CASSLAGDRAYEQYF
TGCGCCAGCAGCTTGGCAGGGGACAGGGCCTACGAGCAGTACTTC
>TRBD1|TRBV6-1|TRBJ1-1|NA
CASSEPGQGSEAFF
TGTGCCAGCAGTGAACCGGGACAGGGGTCGGAAGCTTTCTTT
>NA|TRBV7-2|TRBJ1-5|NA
CASSRGRSNNQPQHF
TGTGCCAGCAGTCGGGGGCGCTCGAACAATCAGCCCCAGCATTTT
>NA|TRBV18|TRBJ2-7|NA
CASSPQGGQRYEQYF
TGTGCCAGCTCACCACAAGGGGGTCAACGCTACGAGCAGTACTTC
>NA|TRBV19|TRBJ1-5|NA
CASVGGAGNQPQHF
TGTGCCAGTGTAGGAGGGGCAGGAAACCAGCCCCAGCATTTT
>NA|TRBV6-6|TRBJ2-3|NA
CASSYPIAASTDTQYF
TGTGCCAGCAGTTACCCGATAGCAGCTAGCACAGATACGCAGTATTTT
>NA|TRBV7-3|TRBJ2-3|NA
CASSRASTDTQYF
TGTGCCAGCAGCCGAGCCTCCACAGATACGCAGTATTTT
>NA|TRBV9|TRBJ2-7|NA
CASSVANHGYEQYF
TGTGCCAGCAGCGTAGCTAACCACGGCTACGAGCAGTACTTC
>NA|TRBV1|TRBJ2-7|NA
CTSSQGLGGEQYF
TGCACCAGCAGCCAAGGTCTGGGGGGCGAGCAGTACTTC
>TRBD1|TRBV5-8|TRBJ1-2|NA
CASSLLLKTGKEIGGYTF
TGTGCCAGCAGCTTGTTACTCAAGACAGGGAAGGAAATAGGTGGCTACACCTTC
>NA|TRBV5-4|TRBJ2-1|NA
CASSFQGSYNEQFF
TGTGCCAGCAGCTTCCAGGGTTCTTACAATGAGCAGTTCTTC
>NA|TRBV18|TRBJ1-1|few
CASSPYDSRLNTEAFF
TGTGCCAGCTCACCATATGACAGCCGATTGAACACTGAAGCTTTCTTT
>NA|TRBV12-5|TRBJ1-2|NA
CASGFSGWDYGYTF
TGTGCTAGTGGTTTTTCAGGATGGGACTATGGCTACACCTTC
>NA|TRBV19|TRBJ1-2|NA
CASSIQMNYGYTF
TGTGCCAGTAGTATACAGATGAACTATGGCTACACCTTC
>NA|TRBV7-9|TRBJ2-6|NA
CASSLAGAGANVLTF
TGTGCCAGCAGCTTAGCGGGGGCTGGGGCCAACGTCCTGACTTTC
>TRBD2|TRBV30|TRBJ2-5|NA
CAWSLLQRGGGTQYF
TGTGCCTGGAGTTTACTCCAGCGGGGGGGCGGGACCCAGTACTTC
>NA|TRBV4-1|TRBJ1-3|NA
CASSPSRGRPGNTIYF
TGCGCCAGCAGCCCCTCAAGAGGGCGGCCTGGAAACACCATATATTTT
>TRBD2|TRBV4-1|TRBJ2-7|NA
CASSPTAGAPKSYEQYF
TGCGCCAGCAGCCCCACAGCGGGGGCCCCGAAATCCTACGAGCAGTACTTC
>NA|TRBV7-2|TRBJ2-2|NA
CASTLVSGQATGELFF
TGTGCCAGCACCTTAGTATCGGGGCAGGCCACCGGGGAGCTGTTTTTT
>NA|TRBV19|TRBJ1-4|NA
CASKISEKLFF
TGTGCCAGTAAAATAAGTGAAAAACTGTTTTTT
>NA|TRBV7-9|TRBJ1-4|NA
CASSLGGVNEKLFF
TGTGCCAGCAGCTTAGGGGGGGTTAATGAAAAACTGTTTTTT
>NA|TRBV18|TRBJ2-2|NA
CASSLVPLVAENTGELFF
TGTGCCAGCTCACTCGTTCCTTTGGTAGCGGAGAACACCGGGGAGCTGTTTTTT
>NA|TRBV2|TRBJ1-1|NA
CASSEVGTNTEAFF
TGTGCCAGCAGTGAGGTAGGGACGAACACTGAAGCTTTCTTT
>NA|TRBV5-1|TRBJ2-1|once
CASSLGAGEHNEQFF
TGCGCCAGCAGCTTGGGGGCAGGGGAACACAATGAGCAGTTCTTC
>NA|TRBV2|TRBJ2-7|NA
CASSGDDGYEQYF
TGTGCCAGCAGTGGTGACGACGGCTACGAGCAGTACTTC
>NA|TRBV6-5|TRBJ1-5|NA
CASSYRHTGNQPQHF
TGTGCCAGCAGTTACCGACATACAGGGAATCAGCCCCAGCATTTT